This TCR beta chain was captured by sequencing in a study of OX40 agonist ivuxolimab in advanced cancers. The CDR3 has 12 residues. Trimming removed 4 bases at V and 2 bases at J, with 8 bases between. Germline V CDR1 and CDR2: GTSNPN, SVGIG (reference sequence). Produced via immunoSEQ multiplex PCR; TCRdb's table is partial and in-frame only. The table shows 60,000 to 85,000 clones, with 60% to 80% occurring only once. This receptor was taken from an adult with an advanced solid tumor such as melanoma, head and neck, liver or kidney cancer. This chain uses TRBV30 with TRBJ1-2; D might be TRBD1 (6 bases). The sample was CD4+ or CD8+ T cells sorted from blood, taken in a trial of the OX40 agonist ivuxolimab. The CDR3 sequence: CAWNQGNYGYTF. The CDR3 DNA reads TGTGCCTGGAACCAGGGGAACTATGGCTACACCTTC.